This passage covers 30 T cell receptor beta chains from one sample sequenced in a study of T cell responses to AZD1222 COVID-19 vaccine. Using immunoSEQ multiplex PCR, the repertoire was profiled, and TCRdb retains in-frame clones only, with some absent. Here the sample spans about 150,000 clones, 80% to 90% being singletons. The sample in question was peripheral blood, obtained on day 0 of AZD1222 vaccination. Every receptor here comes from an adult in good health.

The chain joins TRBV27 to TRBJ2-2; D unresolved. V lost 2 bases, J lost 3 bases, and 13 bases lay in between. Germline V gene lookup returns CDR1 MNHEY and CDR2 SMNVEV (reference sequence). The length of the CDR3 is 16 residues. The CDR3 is CASSLRVPTYTGELFF. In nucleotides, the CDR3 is TGTGCCAGCAGTTTAAGGGTACCCACTTACACCGGGGAGCTGTTTTTT.

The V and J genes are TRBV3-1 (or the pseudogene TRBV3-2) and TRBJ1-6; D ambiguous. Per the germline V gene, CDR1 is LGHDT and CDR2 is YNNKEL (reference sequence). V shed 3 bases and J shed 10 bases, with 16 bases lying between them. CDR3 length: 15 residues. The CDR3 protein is CASSQGAATLSPLHF. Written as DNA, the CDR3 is TGTGCCAGCAGCCAGGGAGCCGCAACATTGTCACCCCTCCACTTT.

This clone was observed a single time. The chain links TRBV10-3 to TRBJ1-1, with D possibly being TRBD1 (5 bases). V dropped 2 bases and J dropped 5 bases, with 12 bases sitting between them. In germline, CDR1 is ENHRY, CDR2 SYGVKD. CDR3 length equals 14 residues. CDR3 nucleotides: TGTGCCATCAGTGAGGGGGGTGGAAGAACTGAAGCTTTCTTT. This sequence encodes CAISEGGGRTEAFF.

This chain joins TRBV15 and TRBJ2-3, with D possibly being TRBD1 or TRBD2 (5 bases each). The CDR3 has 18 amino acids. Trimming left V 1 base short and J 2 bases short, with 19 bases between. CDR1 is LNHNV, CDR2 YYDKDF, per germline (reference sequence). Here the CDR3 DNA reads TGTGCCACCAGCAGAGCAAGGGACGCCTCGCTGGCCACAGATACGCAGTATTTT. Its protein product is CATSRARDASLATDTQYF.

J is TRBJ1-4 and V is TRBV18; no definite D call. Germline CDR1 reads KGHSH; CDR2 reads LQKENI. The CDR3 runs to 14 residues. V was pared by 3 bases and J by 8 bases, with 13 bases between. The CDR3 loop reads CASSPREGEEKLFF. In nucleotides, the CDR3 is TGTGCCAGCTCACCTAGAGAGGGTGAGGAAAAACTGTTTTTT. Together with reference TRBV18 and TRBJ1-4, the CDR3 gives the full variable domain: NAGVMQNPRHLVRRRGQEARLRCSPMKGHSHVYWYRQLPEEGLKFMVYLQKENIIDESGMPKERFSAEFPKEGPSILRIQQVVRGDSAAYFCASSPREGEEKLFFGSGTQLSVL.

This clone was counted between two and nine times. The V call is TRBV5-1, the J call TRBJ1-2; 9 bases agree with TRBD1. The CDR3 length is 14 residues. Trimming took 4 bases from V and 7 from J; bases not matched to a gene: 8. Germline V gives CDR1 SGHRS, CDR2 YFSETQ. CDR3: CASSLGQGRGGYTF. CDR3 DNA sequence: TGCGCCAGCAGCCTTGGACAGGGGCGGGGTGGCTACACCTTC.

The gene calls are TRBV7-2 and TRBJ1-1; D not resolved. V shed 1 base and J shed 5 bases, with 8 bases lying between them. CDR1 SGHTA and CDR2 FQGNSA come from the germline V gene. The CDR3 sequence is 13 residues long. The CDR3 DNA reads TGTGCCAGCAGCTTAGAACTTGAAACTGAAGCTTTCTTT. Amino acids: CASSLELETEAFF.

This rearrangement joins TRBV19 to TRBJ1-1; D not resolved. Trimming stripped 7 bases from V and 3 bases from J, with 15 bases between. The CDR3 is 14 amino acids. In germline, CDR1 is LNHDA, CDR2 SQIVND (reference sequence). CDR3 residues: CASMRASIDTEAFF. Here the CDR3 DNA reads TGTGCCAGTATGAGGGCATCTATCGACACTGAAGCTTTCTTT.

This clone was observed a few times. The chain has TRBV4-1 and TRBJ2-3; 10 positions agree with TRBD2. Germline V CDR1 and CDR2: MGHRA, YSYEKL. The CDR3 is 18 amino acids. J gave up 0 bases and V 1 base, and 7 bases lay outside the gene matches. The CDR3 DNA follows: TGCGCCAGCAGCCAAGTTGCTAGCGGGGGATCTAGCACAGATACGCAGTATTTT. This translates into CASSQVASGGSSTDTQYF.

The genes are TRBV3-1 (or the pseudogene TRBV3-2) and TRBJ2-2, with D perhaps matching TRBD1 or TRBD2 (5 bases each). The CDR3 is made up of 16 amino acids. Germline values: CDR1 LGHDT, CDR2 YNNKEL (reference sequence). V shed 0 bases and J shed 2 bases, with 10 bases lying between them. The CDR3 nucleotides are TGTGCCAGCAGCCAAGAGGGGGAAGTAAACACCGGGGAGCTGTTTTTT. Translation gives CASSQEGEVNTGELFF.

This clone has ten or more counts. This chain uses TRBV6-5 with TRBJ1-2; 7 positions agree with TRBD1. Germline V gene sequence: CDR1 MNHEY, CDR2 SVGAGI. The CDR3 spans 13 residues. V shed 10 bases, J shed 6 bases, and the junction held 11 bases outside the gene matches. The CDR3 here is CATTETGSNGYTF. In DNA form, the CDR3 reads TGTGCCACTACGGAGACAGGGAGCAATGGCTACACCTTC.

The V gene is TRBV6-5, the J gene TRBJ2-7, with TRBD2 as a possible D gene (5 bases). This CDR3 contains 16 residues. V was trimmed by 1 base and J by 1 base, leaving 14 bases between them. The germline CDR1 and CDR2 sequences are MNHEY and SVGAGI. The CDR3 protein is CASSYLRVVGSYEQYV. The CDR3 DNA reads TGTGCCAGCAGTTACTTGAGGGTGGTAGGTTCCTACGAGCAGTACGTC.

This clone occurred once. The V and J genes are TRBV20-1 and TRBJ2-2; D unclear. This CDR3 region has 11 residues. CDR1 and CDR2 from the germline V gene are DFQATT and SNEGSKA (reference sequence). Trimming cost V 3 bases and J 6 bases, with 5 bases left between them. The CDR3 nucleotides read TGCAGTGCTAGTCGAGCCGGGGAGCTGTTTTTT. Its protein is CSASRAGELFF.

This CDR3 is CASSRDRAQETQYF. The CDR3, as DNA: TGTGCCAGCAGTCGGGACAGGGCCCAAGAGACCCAGTACTTC. J is TRBJ2-5 and V is TRBV7-3, with TRBD1 identical over 9 bases. Looked up from germline, CDR1 is SGHTA and CDR2 is FQGTGA. V lost 6 bases to trimming and J lost 1 base; unmatched junction nucleotides: 3. CDR3 length: 14 residues.

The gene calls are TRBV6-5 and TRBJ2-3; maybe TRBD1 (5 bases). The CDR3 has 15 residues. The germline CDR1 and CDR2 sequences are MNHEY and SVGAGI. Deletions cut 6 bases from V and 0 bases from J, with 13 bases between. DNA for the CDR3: TGTGCCAGCAGAAGACAGCTTGCTAGCACAGATACGCAGTATTTT. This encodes CASRRQLASTDTQYF.

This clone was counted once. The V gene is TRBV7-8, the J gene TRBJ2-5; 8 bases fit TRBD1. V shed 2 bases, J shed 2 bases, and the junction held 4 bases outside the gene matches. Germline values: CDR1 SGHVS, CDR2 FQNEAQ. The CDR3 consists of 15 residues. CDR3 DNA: TGTGCCAGCAGCTTATATCGGGACAGGCAAGAGACCCAGTACTTC. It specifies CASSLYRDRQETQYF.

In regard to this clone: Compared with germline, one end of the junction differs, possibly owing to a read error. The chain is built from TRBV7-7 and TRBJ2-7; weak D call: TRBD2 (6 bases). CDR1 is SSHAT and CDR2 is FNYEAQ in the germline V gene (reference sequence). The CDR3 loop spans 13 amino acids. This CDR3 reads CASSLGEAYEQYF. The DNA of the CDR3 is TGTGCTAGCAGCTTAGGGGAGGCCTACGAGCAGTACTTC. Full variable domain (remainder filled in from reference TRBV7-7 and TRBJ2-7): GAGVSQSPRYKVTKRGQDVTLRCDPISSHATLYWYQQALGQGPEFLTYFNYEAQPDKSGLPSDRFSAERPEGSISTLTIQRTEQRDSAMYRCASSLGEAYEQYFGPGTRLTVT.

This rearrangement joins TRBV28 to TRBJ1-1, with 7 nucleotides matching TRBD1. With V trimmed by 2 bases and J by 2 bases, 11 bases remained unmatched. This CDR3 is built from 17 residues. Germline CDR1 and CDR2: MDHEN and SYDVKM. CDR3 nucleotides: TGTGCCAGCAGTTTACCCCGGAGACAGGGCGAAAACACTGAAGCTTTCTTT. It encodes CASSLPRRQGENTEAFF.

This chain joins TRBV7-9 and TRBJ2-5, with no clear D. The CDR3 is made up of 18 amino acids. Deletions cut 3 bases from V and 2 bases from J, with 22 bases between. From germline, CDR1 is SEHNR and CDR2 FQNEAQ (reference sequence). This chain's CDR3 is CASSLLETTRLIQETQYF. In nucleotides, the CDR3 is TGTGCCAGCAGCTTGCTGGAAACGACACGGCTAATACAAGAGACCCAGTACTTC.

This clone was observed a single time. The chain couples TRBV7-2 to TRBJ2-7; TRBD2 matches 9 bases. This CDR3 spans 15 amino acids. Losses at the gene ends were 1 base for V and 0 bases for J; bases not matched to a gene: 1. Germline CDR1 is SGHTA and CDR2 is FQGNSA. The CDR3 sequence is CASSLVAGASYEQYV. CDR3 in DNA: TGTGCCAGCAGCTTAGTAGCGGGGGCCTCCTACGAGCAGTACGTC.

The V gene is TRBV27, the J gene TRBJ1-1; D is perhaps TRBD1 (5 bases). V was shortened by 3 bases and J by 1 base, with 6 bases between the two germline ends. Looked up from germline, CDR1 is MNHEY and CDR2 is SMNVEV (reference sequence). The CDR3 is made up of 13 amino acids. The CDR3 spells CASSFRENTEAFF. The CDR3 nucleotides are TGTGCCAGCAGTTTCAGGGAGAACACTGAAGCTTTCTTT.

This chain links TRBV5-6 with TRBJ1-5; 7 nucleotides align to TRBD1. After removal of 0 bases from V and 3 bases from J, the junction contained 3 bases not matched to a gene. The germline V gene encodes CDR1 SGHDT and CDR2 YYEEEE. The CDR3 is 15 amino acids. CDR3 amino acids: CASSLGDRANQPQHF. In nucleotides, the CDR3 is TGTGCCAGCAGCTTGGGCGACAGGGCCAATCAGCCCCAGCATTTT.

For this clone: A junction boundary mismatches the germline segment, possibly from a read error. The DNA for the CDR3 is TGTGCAAGTACGGGGCAGGGATATAGCAATCAGCCCCAGCATTTT. Translation: CASTGQGYSNQPQHF. The chain couples TRBV19 to TRBJ1-5; D is possibly TRBD1 (5 bases). Germline V gene lookup returns CDR1 LNHDA and CDR2 SQIVND (reference sequence). This CDR3 spans 15 amino acids.

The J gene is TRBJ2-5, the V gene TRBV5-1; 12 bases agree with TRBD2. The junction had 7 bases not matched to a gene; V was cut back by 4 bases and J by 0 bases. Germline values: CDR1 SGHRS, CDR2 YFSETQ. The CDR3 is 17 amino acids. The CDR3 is CASSLAGGLANQETQYF. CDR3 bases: TGCGCCAGCAGCCTAGCGGGGGGGCTAGCGAACCAAGAGACCCAGTACTTC.

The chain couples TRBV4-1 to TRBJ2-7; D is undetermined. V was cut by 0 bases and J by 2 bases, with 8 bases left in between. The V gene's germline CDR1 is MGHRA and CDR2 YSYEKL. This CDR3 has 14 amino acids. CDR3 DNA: TGCGCCAGCAGCCAAGATGGCGTAGCCTACGAGCAGTACTTC. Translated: CASSQDGVAYEQYF.

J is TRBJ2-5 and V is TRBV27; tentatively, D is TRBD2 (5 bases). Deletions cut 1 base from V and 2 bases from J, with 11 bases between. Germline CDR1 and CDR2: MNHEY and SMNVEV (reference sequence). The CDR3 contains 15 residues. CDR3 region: CASSLFTGVQETQYF. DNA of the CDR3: TGTGCCAGCAGTTTATTTACCGGGGTTCAAGAGACCCAGTACTTC.

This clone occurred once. CDR3: CASRPGGQPNTGELFF. The CDR3 coding sequence is TGTGCCAGCCGGCCCGGTGGACAACCGAACACCGGGGAGCTGTTTTTT. V is TRBV9 and J is TRBJ2-2, with a possible D match to TRBD1 (5 bases). Per the germline V gene, CDR1 is SGDLS and CDR2 is YYNGEE. The length of the CDR3 is 16 residues. Trimming shortened V by 7 bases and J by 0 bases, and 16 bases separated the two germline ends.

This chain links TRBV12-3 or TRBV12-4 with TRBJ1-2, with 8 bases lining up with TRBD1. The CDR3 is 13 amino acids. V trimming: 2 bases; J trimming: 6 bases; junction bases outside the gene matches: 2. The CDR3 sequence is CASSLQGADGYTF. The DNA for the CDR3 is TGTGCCAGCAGTTTACAGGGGGCGGATGGCTACACCTTC.

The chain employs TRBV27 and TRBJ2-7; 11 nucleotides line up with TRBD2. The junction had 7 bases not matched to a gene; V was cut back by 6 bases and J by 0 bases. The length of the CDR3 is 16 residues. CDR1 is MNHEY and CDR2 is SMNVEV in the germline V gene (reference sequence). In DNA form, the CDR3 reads TGTGCCAGCAGACCAACTAGCGGGGGCTACTCCTACGAGCAGTACGTC. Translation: CASRPTSGGYSYEQYV.

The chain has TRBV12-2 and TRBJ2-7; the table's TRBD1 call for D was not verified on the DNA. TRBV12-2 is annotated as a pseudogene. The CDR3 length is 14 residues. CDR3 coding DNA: TGTGCAAGTCGCTTATCCGGACAGGGCTACGAGCAGTACTTC. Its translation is CASRLSGQGYEQYF.